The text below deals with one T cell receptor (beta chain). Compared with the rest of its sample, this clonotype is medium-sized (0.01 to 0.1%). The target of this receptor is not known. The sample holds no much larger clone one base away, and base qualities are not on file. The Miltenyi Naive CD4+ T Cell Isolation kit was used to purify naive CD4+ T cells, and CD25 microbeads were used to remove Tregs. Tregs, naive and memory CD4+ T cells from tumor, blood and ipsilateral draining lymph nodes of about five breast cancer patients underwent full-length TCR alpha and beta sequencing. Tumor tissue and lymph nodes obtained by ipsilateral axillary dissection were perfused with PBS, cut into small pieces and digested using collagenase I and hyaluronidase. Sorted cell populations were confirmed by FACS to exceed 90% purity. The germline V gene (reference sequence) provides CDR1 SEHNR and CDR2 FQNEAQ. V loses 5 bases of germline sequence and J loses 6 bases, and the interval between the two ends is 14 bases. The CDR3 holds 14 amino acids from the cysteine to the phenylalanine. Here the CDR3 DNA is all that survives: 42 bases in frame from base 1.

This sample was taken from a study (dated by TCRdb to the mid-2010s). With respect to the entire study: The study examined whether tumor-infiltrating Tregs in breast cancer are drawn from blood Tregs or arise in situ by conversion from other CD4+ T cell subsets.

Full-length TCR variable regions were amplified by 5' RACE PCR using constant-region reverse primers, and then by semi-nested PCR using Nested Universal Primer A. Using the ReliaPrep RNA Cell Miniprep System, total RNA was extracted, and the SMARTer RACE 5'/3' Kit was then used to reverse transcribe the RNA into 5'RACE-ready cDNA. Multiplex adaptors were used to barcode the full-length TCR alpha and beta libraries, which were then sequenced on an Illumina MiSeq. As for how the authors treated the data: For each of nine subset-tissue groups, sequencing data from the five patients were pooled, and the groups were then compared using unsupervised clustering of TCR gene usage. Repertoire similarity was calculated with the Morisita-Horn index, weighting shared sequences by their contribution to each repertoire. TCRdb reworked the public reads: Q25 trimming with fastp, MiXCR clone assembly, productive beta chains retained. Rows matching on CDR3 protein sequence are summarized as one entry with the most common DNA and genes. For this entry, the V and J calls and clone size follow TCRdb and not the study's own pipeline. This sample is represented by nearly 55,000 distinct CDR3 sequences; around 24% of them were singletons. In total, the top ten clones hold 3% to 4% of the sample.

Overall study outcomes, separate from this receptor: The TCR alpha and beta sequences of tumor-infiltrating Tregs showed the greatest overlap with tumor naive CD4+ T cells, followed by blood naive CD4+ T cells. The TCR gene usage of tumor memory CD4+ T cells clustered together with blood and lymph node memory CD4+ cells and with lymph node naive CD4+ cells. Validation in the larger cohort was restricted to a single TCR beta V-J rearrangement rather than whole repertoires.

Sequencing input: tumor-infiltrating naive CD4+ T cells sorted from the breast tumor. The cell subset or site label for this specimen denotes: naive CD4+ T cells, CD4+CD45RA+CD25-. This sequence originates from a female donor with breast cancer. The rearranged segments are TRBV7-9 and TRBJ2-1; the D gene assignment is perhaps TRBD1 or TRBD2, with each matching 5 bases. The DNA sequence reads TGTGCCAGCAGCGCGAGTGGGGCGGGCAATGAGCAGTTCTTC. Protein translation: CASSASGAGNEQFF.